This record covers a single T cell receptor (beta chain). Its antigen is unidentified. A much bigger clone sits one base away, suggesting this may be a read error. Next came a second PCR, run for roughly 6 to 11 cycles, which used a sample-barcoded 5' primer along with a J-beta primer mix. The authors tagged each cDNA molecule using a template-switch adaptor with 12 random nucleotides. A single record per CDR3 protein comes from TCRdb applying MiXCR to the 5' RACE reads. Of about a million distinct CDR3 sequences in the sample, 35% to 40% were seen once. The data were taken from a study of blood T cells in healthy people across ages. V dropped 7 bases and J dropped 6 bases, with 14 bases sitting between them. The CDR3 runs 13 residues. CDR1 is ENHRY and CDR2 is SYGVKD in the germline V gene. Peripheral blood, approximately 10 milliliters per donor, was collected. A minimum of 6 micrograms of total RNA was extracted per sample.

General study results and limits: The long-lived group displayed more naive CD4+ cells, plus higher diversity, than the aged donors did.

This chain joins TRBV10-3 and TRBJ2-3; D remains unclear. The sequenced sample consisted of blood. The TCR originated in a man aged 18 to 35 in good health. CDR3 in amino acids: CAITDGSLDTQYF. The CDR3 DNA reads TGTGCCATCACCGATGGAAGTTTGGATACGCAGTATTTT.